What follows are 21 T cell receptor beta chains derived from one specimen sequenced in a study of T cells after yellow fever vaccination. TCRdb re-derived calls from the 5' RACE reads in MiXCR, one entry per CDR3 protein. The table shows hundreds of thousands of distinct CDR3 sequences, with around 19% occurring only once. The source was PBMCs, collected before the yellow fever booster vaccination. The receptors were sampled from a young man who received the YFV17D yellow fever vaccine.

The rearrangement uses TRBV29-1 and TRBJ1-1, with D hard to call. Germline assignment: CDR1 SQVTM and CDR2 ANQGSEA. The CDR3 extends over 13 amino acids. Deletions cut 2 bases from V and 0 bases from J, with 7 bases between. In DNA form, the CDR3 reads TGCAGCGTTGAAAGGAAATTGAACACTGAAGCTTTCTTT. It translates to CSVERKLNTEAFF. Full variable domain (missing parts from reference TRBV29-1 and TRBJ1-1): SAVISQKPSRDICQRGTSLTIQCQVDSQVTMMFWYRQQPGQSLTLIATANQGSEATYESGFVIDKFPISRPNLTFSTLTVSNMSPEDSSIYLCSVERKLNTEAFFGQGTRLTVV.

This clonotype has only a few counts. This chain links TRBV3-2 with TRBJ2-7; the table's D call, TRBD1, has no DNA check behind it. TRBV3-2 constitutes a pseudogene. The CDR3 is 15 amino acids. The CDR3 DNA reads as TGTGCCAGCAGCCGACCGGGACAGGGATGCTACGAGCAGTACTTC. This codes for CASSRPGQGCYEQYF.

This clonotype was seen ten or more times. The chain carries TRBV7-9 and TRBJ2-3; D might be TRBD1 (6 bases). Germline CDR1 is SEHNR and CDR2 is FQNEAQ (reference sequence). The length of the CDR3 is 16 residues. V gave up 6 bases and J gave up 4 bases, with 20 bases separating them. DNA for the CDR3: TGTGCCAGCAGGGCGAAAAGGCAGGGGAATGCAGATACGCAGTATTTT. Protein: CASRAKRQGNADTQYF.

This chain joins TRBV2 and TRBJ1-1, with 7 nucleotides matching TRBD1. The CDR3 sequence is 13 residues long. In germline, CDR1 is SNHLY, CDR2 FYNNEI. V lost 7 bases to trimming and J lost 4 bases; unmatched junction nucleotides: 6. The CDR3 region is CASTKGAGTEAFF. CDR3 nucleotides: TGTGCCAGCACGAAGGGGGCGGGCACTGAAGCTTTCTTT. Together with reference TRBV2 and TRBJ1-1, the CDR3 gives the full variable domain: EPEVTQTPSHQVTQMGQEVILRCVPISNHLYFYWYRQILGQKVEFLVSFYNNEISEKSEIFDDQFSVERPDGSNFTLKIRSTKLEDSAMYFCASTKGAGTEAFFGQGTRLTVV.

This clonotype showed up many times. The V gene is TRBV11-1, the J gene TRBJ1-4, with D possibly being TRBD1 (6 bases). V lost 5 bases, J lost 0 bases, and 7 bases lay in between. Germline CDR1 is SGHAT and CDR2 is FQDESV (reference sequence). The CDR3 length is 14 residues. The CDR3 loop reads CASSRDTTNEKLFF. DNA of the CDR3: TGTGCCAGCAGCCGGGACACAACTAATGAAAAACTGTTTTTT. The full variable domain, in which reference TRBV11-1 and TRBJ1-4 provide the parts outside the CDR3, is EAEVAQSPRYKITEKSQAVAFWCDPISGHATLYWYRQILGQGPELLVQFQDESVVDDSQLPKDRFSAERLKGVDSTLKIQPAELGDSAMYLCASSRDTTNEKLFFGSGTQLSVL.

There are many counts of this clonotype. The chain recombines TRBV27 with TRBJ1-3; D gene unclear. The CDR3 length is 16 residues. Trimming removed 5 bases from V and 2 bases from J, with 16 bases in between. In germline, CDR1 is MNHEY, CDR2 SMNVEV (reference sequence). The CDR3 DNA reads as TGTGCCAGCAGTCACCAAGGAGGGCAAACTGGAAACACCATATATTTT. It yields the protein CASSHQGGQTGNTIYF.

The CDR3 reads CASKGRSYEQYF. CDR3 coding DNA: TGTGCCAGCAAGGGAAGGTCCTACGAGCAGTACTTC. This chain joins TRBV6-5 and TRBJ2-7; D remains unclear. Germline loops: CDR1 MNHEY, CDR2 SVGAGI. Trimming took off 7 bases at V and 1 base at J, with 8 bases between the two ends. The CDR3 is 12 amino acids.

V gene TRBV7-2 combines with J gene TRBJ2-1; D call uncertain. CDR1 and CDR2 (germline): SGHTA, FQGNSA. Trimming cost V 5 bases and J 12 bases, with 20 bases left between them. The CDR3 is 14 amino acids. CDR3 sequence reads: CASSRLVPPRRQFF. The CDR3 DNA follows: TGTGCCAGCAGCCGCCTCGTGCCCCCCCGGAGGCAGTTCTTC.

The V gene is TRBV9, the J gene TRBJ1-1, with D maybe TRBD1 (6 bases). This CDR3 region has 15 residues. From germline, CDR1 is SGDLS and CDR2 YYNGEE. The V gene lost 0 bases and the J gene lost 4 bases, with 13 bases spanning the gap. The DNA for the CDR3 is TGTGCCAGCAGCGTAGATCCAGGGGTCGGCACTGAAGCTTTCTTT. It is translated as CASSVDPGVGTEAFF.

This clonotype has only a few counts. The V call is TRBV5-1, the J call TRBJ2-2, with a weak D call TRBD2 (5 bases). There are 15 residues in the CDR3. Germline V CDR1 and CDR2: SGHRS, YFSETQ. V was clipped by 4 bases and J by 4 bases, with 14 bases between them. The CDR3 DNA is TGCGCCAGCAGCGAACAGCCCGGGATCACCGGGGAGCTGTTTTTT. Amino acids: CASSEQPGITGELFF.

This chain connects TRBV4-3 to TRBJ2-1, with D perhaps matching TRBD2 (6 bases). V was cut by 1 base and J by 5 bases, with 9 bases left in between. The CDR3 runs to 14 residues. CDR1 is LGHNA, CDR2 YSLEER, per germline. CDR3 loop: CASSQVSGDNEQFF. The CDR3, as DNA: TGCGCCAGCAGCCAAGTTTCGGGAGACAATGAGCAGTTCTTC.

This clonotype came up a few times. The V call is TRBV30, the J call TRBJ2-7, with 10 bases matching TRBD2. The CDR3 covers 13 residues. Germline CDR1 reads GTSNPN; CDR2 reads SVGIG (reference sequence). V shed 2 bases and J 4 bases; nucleotides not matched to a gene: 2. For the CDR3, the DNA is TGTGCCTGGAGTCCTAGCGGGGGTTACGAGCAGTACTTC. As protein: CAWSPSGGYEQYF.

This clonotype was detected ten times or more. J is TRBJ2-7 and V is TRBV7-9, with a tentative D call TRBD1 (5 bases). Between the trimmed V and J ends, which lost 5 bases and 9 bases, there was a span of 14 bases. Germline loops: CDR1 SEHNR, CDR2 FQNEAQ (reference sequence). This CDR3 is built from 12 residues. The CDR3 reads CASSHDDQGQYV. As DNA, the CDR3 is TGTGCCAGCAGCCACGACGATCAGGGGCAGTACGTC.

V is TRBV5-1 and J is TRBJ1-1; TRBD1 might be the D (5 bases). CDR1 SGHRS and CDR2 YFSETQ come from the germline V gene. V was clipped by 0 bases and J by 5 bases, with 11 bases between them. There are 14 residues in the CDR3. CDR3 bases: TGCGCCAGCAGCTTGGGGCGGGGGAGAACTGAAGCTTTCTTT. Amino acid sequence: CASSLGRGRTEAFF. The entire variable domain, with the rest obtained from reference TRBV5-1 and TRBJ1-1, is as follows: KAGVTQTPRYLIKTRGQQVTLSCSPISGHRSVSWYQQTPGQGLQFLFEYFSETQRNKGNFPGRFSGRQFSNSRSEMNVSTLELGDSALYLCASSLGRGRTEAFFGQGTRLTVV.

J is TRBJ2-3 and V is TRBV4-3, with D maybe TRBD2 (7 bases). Trimming shortened V by 3 bases and J by 4 bases, and 14 bases separated the two germline ends. CDR1 and CDR2 (germline): LGHNA, YSLEER. The CDR3 is 15 residues long. The CDR3: CASSHRTGRADTQYF. The CDR3 coding sequence is TGCGCCAGCAGCCATAGAACAGGGAGGGCAGATACGCAGTATTTT.

In this sample, this clonotype turned up a few times. The rearrangement uses TRBV7-9 and TRBJ2-2, with D unresolved. Germline V lookup: CDR1 SEHNR, CDR2 FQNEAQ (reference sequence). The CDR3 has 13 residues. The ends were cut back, 5 bases at V and 11 bases at J, with 15 bases in the middle. Here the CDR3 reads CASSPQSTEELFF. The CDR3 DNA is TGTGCCAGCAGCCCCCAGAGTACCGAAGAGCTGTTTTTT.

This clonotype has more than one count but fewer than ten. For the CDR3, the DNA is TGCGCCAGCAGCACTAGCGGGGGCGCCGGGGCGGCAGATACGCAGTATTTT. Translating it yields CASSTSGGAGAADTQYF. The chain links TRBV5-1 to TRBJ2-3, with TRBD2 identical over 11 bases. V shed 4 bases, J shed 4 bases, and the junction held 11 bases outside the gene matches. The germline CDR1 and CDR2 sequences are SGHRS and YFSETQ. The CDR3 is 17 residues long.

At least ten counts were recorded for this clonotype. The gene calls are TRBV28 and TRBJ1-4; D perhaps matches TRBD1 (6 bases). This CDR3 region has 16 residues. The V end lost 4 bases, the J end lost 7 bases, and 19 bases lay between the germline ends. Germline-derived CDR1 and CDR2 are MDHEN and SYDVKM. CDR3 in DNA: TGTGCCAGCAGTTCCCCCCGGAGGGGGGGCCCTGAAAAACTGTTTTTT. It is translated as CASSSPRRGGPEKLFF.

V is TRBV7-2 and J is TRBJ2-5, with D tentatively TRBD1 or TRBD2 (5 bases each). Trimming cost V 6 bases and J 4 bases, with 21 bases left between them. This CDR3 is 16 amino acids long. CDR1 and CDR2 (germline): SGHTA, FQGNSA. Here the CDR3 reads CASSPEPRAGGETQYF. The CDR3 bases are TGTGCCAGCAGTCCGGAGCCCCGGGCTGGGGGAGAGACCCAGTACTTC. The complete variable domain, with remaining parts taken from reference TRBV7-2 and TRBJ2-5, reads GAGVSQSPSNKVTEKGKDVELRCDPISGHTALYWYRQSLGQGLEFLIYFQGNSAPDKSGLPSDRFSAERTGGSVSTLTIQRTQQEDSAVYLCASSPEPRAGGETQYFGPGTRLLVL.

This clonotype was seen a few times. The chain carries TRBV28 and TRBJ1-1; TRBD1 is a possible D gene (6 bases). The CDR3 contains 16 residues. Germline V CDR1 and CDR2: MDHEN, SYDVKM. Trimming took off 7 bases at V and 1 base at J, with 19 bases between the two ends. This CDR3 reads CASKLPPWTENTEAFF. As DNA, the CDR3 is TGTGCCAGCAAGCTCCCCCCCTGGACAGAGAACACTGAAGCTTTCTTT.

This clonotype was counted only a few times. The CDR3 here is CASRFRAPGDEQFF. CDR3 coding DNA: TGCGCCAGCAGGTTTCGCGCGCCAGGCGATGAGCAGTTCTTC. The chain employs TRBV5-1 and TRBJ2-1; D gene unclear. This CDR3 spans 14 amino acids. Trimming left V 5 bases short and J 8 bases short, with 17 bases between. Germline V gene lookup returns CDR1 SGHRS and CDR2 YFSETQ.